The next 12 T cell receptor beta chains were all read from a single sample in a study of T cells in localized non-small cell lung cancer. The repertoire was sequenced with immunoSEQ multiplex PCR; TCRdb's copy has only in-frame clones and lacks some. The sample includes approximately 29,000 clones, 80% to 85% of them seen just once. The input for sequencing was peripheral blood mononuclear cells, taken before any cancer treatment. The receptors were sampled from a man aged 40 to 70 with stage III lung adenocarcinoma.

The V call is TRBV5-1, the J call TRBJ1-1; D ambiguous. Trimming took off 3 bases at V and 0 bases at J, with 15 bases between the two ends. From germline, CDR1 is SGHRS and CDR2 YFSETQ. The CDR3 runs to 16 residues. This CDR3 reads CASSSSNNLMNTEAFF. The DNA of the CDR3 is TGCGCCAGCAGCTCCTCCAACAATCTTATGAACACTGAAGCTTTCTTT. Based on the CDR3 plus reference TRBV5-1 and TRBJ1-1, the full variable domain is KAGVTQTPRYLIKTRGQQVTLSCSPISGHRSVSWYQQTPGQGLQFLFEYFSETQRNKGNFPGRFSGRQFSNSRSEMNVSTLELGDSALYLCASSSSNNLMNTEAFFGQGTRLTVV.

V and J are TRBV29-1 and TRBJ2-1; possible D gene TRBD1, 5 bases. There are 12 residues in the CDR3. Germline lookup yields CDR1 SQVTM and CDR2 ANQGSEA. The ends were cut back, 4 bases at V and 10 bases at J, with 14 bases in the middle. The CDR3 here is CSVVAGFWEQFF. The CDR3 DNA reads TGCAGCGTTGTAGCAGGGTTTTGGGAGCAGTTCTTC.

The J gene is TRBJ2-3, the V gene TRBV18, with D possibly being TRBD1 or TRBD2 (6 bases each). Looked up from germline, CDR1 is KGHSH and CDR2 is LQKENI. The V and J ends lost 8 bases and 2 bases respectively, with 17 bases between them. The CDR3 covers 15 residues. Here the CDR3 DNA reads TGTGCCAGCGCCAACGGGGGCGGACCCACAGATACGCAGTATTTT. The encoded protein is CASANGGGPTDTQYF.

The chain combines TRBV19 with TRBJ1-5, with 7 bases identical to TRBD1. Germline CDR1 reads LNHDA; CDR2 reads SQIVND (reference sequence). This CDR3 is built from 14 residues. Trimming at V came to 7 bases and at J to 5 bases, leaving 8 bases not matched to a gene. In DNA, the CDR3 is TGTGCCAGTAAGCGACAGGGTGGCGATCAGCCCCAGCATTTT. This gives the protein CASKRQGGDQPQHF.

The chain has TRBV4-2 and TRBJ2-5, with 9 positions matching TRBD2. Unmatched junction bases numbered 5, after V lost 3 bases and J lost 3 bases. Germline lookup yields CDR1 LGHNA and CDR2 YNFKEQ. The CDR3 covers 15 residues. CDR3 protein: CASSQRLAAKETQYF. The DNA of the CDR3 is TGTGCCAGCAGCCAGAGACTAGCGGCAAAAGAGACCCAGTACTTC.

J is TRBJ1-2 and V is TRBV13; the D gene is possibly TRBD1 (5 bases). Trimming left V 4 bases short and J 4 bases short, with 13 bases between. From germline, CDR1 is PRHDT and CDR2 FYEKMQ (reference sequence). The CDR3 sequence is 14 residues long. The CDR3 sequence: CASSSGTAPYGYTF. The CDR3 DNA is TGTGCCAGCAGCTCCGGGACGGCTCCCTATGGCTACACCTTC.

This chain joins TRBV5-1 and TRBJ2-5; 8 nucleotides line up with TRBD1. The V segment lost 0 bases and the J segment 7 bases; nucleotides outside the gene matches: 8. Looked up from germline, CDR1 is SGHRS and CDR2 is YFSETQ. There are 15 residues in the CDR3. In DNA form, the CDR3 reads TGCGCCAGCAGCTTGGAGGGACAGGCTGGGGTGACCCAGTACTTC. Its translation: CASSLEGQAGVTQYF. Together with reference TRBV5-1 and TRBJ2-5, the CDR3 gives the full variable domain: KAGVTQTPRYLIKTRGQQVTLSCSPISGHRSVSWYQQTPGQGLQFLFEYFSETQRNKGNFPGRFSGRQFSNSRSEMNVSTLELGDSALYLCASSLEGQAGVTQYFGPGTRLLVL.

V gene TRBV28 combines with J gene TRBJ1-5; D uncertain. The CDR3 length is 16 residues. The V and J ends lost 6 bases and 0 bases respectively, with 15 bases between them. CDR1 is MDHEN, CDR2 SYDVKM, per germline. CDR3 bases: TGTGCCAGCAGCCGTTTTGCGGACTATAGCAATCAGCCCCAGCATTTT. Translating it yields CASSRFADYSNQPQHF.

The chain recombines TRBV29-1 with TRBJ1-1; D is unclear. The V gene lost 7 bases and the J gene lost 4 bases, with 13 bases spanning the gap. The CDR3 totals 12 residues. Germline loops: CDR1 SQVTM, CDR2 ANQGSEA. The CDR3 DNA sequence: TGCAGCGCGGGCGGGCCTGGCACTGAAGCTTTCTTT. It is translated as CSAGGPGTEAFF.

The chain couples TRBV7-8 to TRBJ2-4, with a weak D call TRBD2 (6 bases). Trimming pared 2 bases from V and 1 base from J, leaving 21 bases between. Germline values: CDR1 SGHVS, CDR2 FQNEAQ. The CDR3 contains 19 residues. CDR3 region: CASSLLKGLPEGAKNIQYF. Here the CDR3 DNA reads TGTGCCAGCAGCTTATTAAAGGGACTCCCCGAGGGGGCCAAAAACATTCAGTACTTC.

This clone was detected once. For the CDR3, the DNA is TGTGCCTGTTACAGGGGGCCCACAGATACGCAGTATTTT. This sequence encodes CACYRGPTDTQYF. The rearrangement joins TRBV30 to TRBJ2-3, with TRBD1 identical over 9 bases. The CDR3 has 13 amino acids. Germline values: CDR1 GTSNPN, CDR2 SVGIG (reference sequence). The V segment lost 6 bases and the J segment 2 bases; nucleotides outside the gene matches: 3.

The rearrangement joins TRBV5-1 to TRBJ2-7, with 11 bases aligning to TRBD1. The trim removed 4 bases at V and 5 bases at J, leaving 5 bases unmatched. The CDR3 covers 14 residues. Germline values: CDR1 SGHRS, CDR2 YFSETQ. The CDR3 loop reads CASSRGTGGNEQYV. The CDR3 region has the DNA TGCGCCAGCAGCAGAGGGACAGGGGGAAACGAGCAGTACGTC.